This T cell receptor (beta chain) was sequenced during a study of blood T cell repertoires in COVID-19. Profiling relied on immunoSEQ multiplex PCR, and the TCRdb table lists in-frame clones only, not all of them. The data hold more than 85,000 clones, with roughly 76% observed a single time. V was clipped by 3 bases and J by 1 base, with 9 bases between them. Germline V CDR1 and CDR2: MGHDK, SYGVNS. The CDR3 runs to 14 residues. The sample was peripheral blood. The J gene is TRBJ1-1, the V gene TRBV25-1, with a possible D match to TRBD1 (6 bases). The sequence came from a woman aged 70-85 years with acute or convalescent COVID-19. This CDR3 reads CASSETGQNTEAFF. The CDR3 DNA reads as TGTGCCAGCAGTGAGACGGGACAGAACACTGAAGCTTTCTTT.